This T cell receptor (beta chain) came from a study of blood T cells in healthy people across ages (dated by TCRdb to the mid-2010s). Regarding the complete study: Template switching captured roughly one uniquely barcoded TCR beta cDNA molecule per two T cells in model experiments. The study analyzed two additional independent replicas of 1 million unique cDNA reads from the same blood draw for two donors, one aged 18 to 30 and one aged 80 or older. Donors were grouped into four age groups: young (average 16 years), middle-aged (39), aged (62) and long-lived (just over 80). The study measured age-related changes in TCR beta repertoire diversity using deep sequencing normalized with unique cDNA molecular identifiers.

The donors were some 36 Caucasian individuals from Russia, aged roughly 6 to 100 years, who were systemically healthy. Each donor gave 8 to 10 milliliters of peripheral blood, collected into EDTA-treated Vacutainer tubes. Ficoll-Paque density-gradient centrifugation was used to isolate PBMCs, with at least 7 million per sample. Trizol reagent was used to extract total RNA from PBMCs, with at least 5 micrograms per sample. For every donor, an aliquot of PBMCs went through flow cytometry to measure the percentages of naive CD45RAhigh/CD27high T cells. Via the germline V gene, CDR1 is MDHEN and CDR2 SYDVKM. V trim: 5 bases; J trim: 6 bases; unmatched bases: 6. Reading from cysteine to phenylalanine, the CDR3 counts 15 amino acids. Only the CDR3 portion is preserved as DNA: 45 bases, with reading frame beginning at the first base. What the research found in general, with its limitations: Total diversity estimates from one million sequenced T cells were considered lower bounds and underestimates. The CMV infection status of donors was not known, potentially confounding age-related changes in expanded clonotypes. Compared with the aged group, more naive CD4+ T cells, fewer expanded clones and increased TCR diversity were shown by the long-lived group, suggesting age selection. Observed TCR beta diversity correlated strongly with the percentage of naive T cells measured by flow cytometry. Observed TCR beta diversity per million T cells fell roughly linearly with age, and a significant reduction was already apparent by age roughly 41. Since profiling was done on bulk unsorted PBMCs, naive and antigen-experienced compartments could not be conclusively compared.

Regarding this clonotype: Its cognate antigen has yet to be identified. The record has no base qualities; no much larger clone is one base away.

The library was obtained by 5' RACE. Sequenced using an Illumina HiSeq 2500. A second PCR of 7 to 11 cycles was performed with a sample-barcoded 5' primer and a J-beta primer mix. Each TCR beta cDNA molecule received a unique molecular identifier from a template-switch 5' adaptor carrying 12 random nucleotides. Each sample yielded at least 2.5 million CDR3-containing paired-end reads. The Mint cDNA synthesis kit, primed by a TRBC-specific oligonucleotide, was used to synthesize first-strand cDNA from all RNA. Following uracil-DNA glycosylase treatment, all cDNA underwent a first 18-cycle PCR with the universal primers M1SS and BC2_uni_R. Regarding the original processing steps: For normalization, 1 million high-quality reads were randomly selected from each sample, with every read carrying a distinct molecular identifier. Reads with shared molecular identifiers were discarded instead of being binned into consensus sequences. MiTCR, run with a Q25 quality threshold and the strictest error-elimination algorithm, handled CDR3 identification, clonotype clustering and error correction. A nonparametric unseen species model using Euler transformation provided a lower-bound estimate of total TCR beta diversity. TCRdb reworked the public reads: Q25 trimming with fastp, MiXCR clone assembly, productive beta chains retained. Rows are combined by CDR3 protein, so each entry shows the most common genes and DNA. In this record, the V and J calls reflect TCRdb's handling and not the investigators' own analysis. This sample has about 930,000 distinct CDR3 sequences in its table, and 29% of those were observed once. The ten largest make up 10% of the sample.

These data are also associated with another study on T cells of mothers and their children. As that second study puts it: Donors were nine systemically healthy Caucasian individuals: three mothers and their six children. cDNA synthesis used all of the extracted RNA, with 1.5 ug of RNA in each 15 ul reaction. Sample barcodes and 2-4 random nucleotides were added via the M1S primer in the second PCR. More than 9 million TCR beta CDR3 reads were obtained from each mother, and about 3 million reads were obtained from each child. In both related and unrelated pairs, thymic selection shapes the output of TCR recombination in a similar way, with inherited differences having only a minor effect. Normalized repertoire overlap was always found to be slightly, but never significantly, higher in related mother-child pairs than in unrelated mother-child pairs. No persistent microchimeric T cell clones were detected, at a sensitivity of approximately 100 clones per million clonotypes. The study used deep NGS to compare TCR beta repertoires of mothers and children, seeking features distinguishing related mother-child pairs from unrelated individuals. The mean age was 40 +/- 4 years for the mothers and roughly 11 +/- 4 years for the children. Libraries were sequenced on Illumina HiSeq 2000 with 100+100 nt paired-end reads after adapter ligation with NEBNext reagents. Mother and child libraries were prepared a month apart and sequenced in separate runs to prevent cross-contamination. Each donor had between about 450,000 and 2,100,000 distinct TCR beta clonotypes identified. Naive TCR beta clonotypes were estimated from low-frequency clonotypes matched to each donor's FACS-determined naive share, without sorting.

The receptor was isolated from a woman in her 40s in good health. Material: blood. The rearrangement combines TRBV28 with TRBJ2-7, and TRBD2 matches 14 of the central bases. The CDR3 protein sequence reads: CASSLGTSGGCEQYF. In nucleotides, the sequence is TGTGCCAGCAGTCTCGGGACTAGCGGGGGTTGCGAGCAGTACTTC.